This TCR beta chain derives from a study of blood T cell repertoires in COVID-19. Study overall: Nucleic acid was either cDNA or gDNA, and it came from T cells, B-cell-depleted T cells, or PBMCs.

Per the study methods: Reference gene primers were amplified, and this amplification served to estimate nucleated cell counts. Libraries were prepared by immunoSEQ multiplex PCR; TCRdb keeps only in-frame clonotypes and omits some of them. From that table come the V and J calls and clone size; the DNA was used to work out D and trimming. Counted here are some 200,000 clones, roughly 92% occurring once; the ten biggest clones make up approximately 0.69%. Sequenced: peripheral blood. The TCR sequence derives from a man under 40 with COVID-19, enrolled during active disease.

The CDR3 spells CASSIYRMNTEAFF. In nucleotides, the CDR3 is TGTGCCAGTAGTATTTACAGAATGAACACTGAAGCTTTCTTT. V usage is TRBV19 and J usage is TRBJ1-1; D uncertain. Trimming shortened V by 3 bases and J by 0 bases, and 8 bases separated the two germline ends. This CDR3 comprises 14 residues. Germline CDR1 and CDR2: LNHDA and SQIVND (reference sequence).